This entry lists 29 T cell receptor beta chains sequenced from one sample in a study of CD4 T cells in relation to SARS-CoV-2 and coronaviruses. Their antigens remain unidentified. Only in-frame clones appear in the TCRdb table, and some are missing; sequencing was by immunoSEQ multiplex PCR. The profile covers around 45,000 clones, with around 79% appearing a single time and 1.4% taken by the ten largest. The sample taken for sequencing was naive CD4+ T cells from PBMCs, cultured in vitro. Subset defined: naive CD4+ T cells isolated by negative enrichment. These receptor sequences come from an adult with COVID-19.

V is TRBV19 and J is TRBJ1-5; 9 bases are a match to TRBD1. V lost 7 bases to trimming and J lost 2 bases; unmatched junction nucleotides: 12. CDR3 length: 17 residues. Germline lookup yields CDR1 LNHDA and CDR2 SQIVND (reference sequence). In nucleotides, the CDR3 is TGTGCCAGTAACCCGGGACAGGGTTTATATGGCAATCAGCCCCAGCATTTT. It is translated as CASNPGQGLYGNQPQHF.

The chain has TRBV4-2 and TRBJ1-2; 10 nucleotides match TRBD1. V shed 3 bases, J shed 9 bases, and the junction held 10 bases outside the gene matches. The CDR3 spans 15 residues. Germline V lookup: CDR1 LGHNA, CDR2 YNFKEQ. CDR3: CASSQTGTGVFSYTF. The CDR3, as DNA: TGTGCCAGCAGCCAGACCGGGACAGGGGTCTTCAGCTACACCTTC.

The rearrangement links TRBV19 to TRBJ2-6; D is unclear. Deletions cut 0 bases from V and 0 bases from J, with 6 bases between. This CDR3 is 16 amino acids long. Germline CDR1 LNHDA, CDR2 SQIVND (reference sequence). DNA for the CDR3: TGTGCCAGTAGTATAGACCAGTACTCTGGGGCCAACGTCCTGACTTTC. Protein: CASSIDQYSGANVLTF.

This sequence joins TRBV19 and TRBJ1-5; D gene ambiguous. This CDR3 has 12 residues. With 3 bases removed from V and 6 bases from J, the gap between germline ends came to 6 bases. Germline V gene data show CDR1 as LNHDA and CDR2 as SQIVND (reference sequence). Here the CDR3 DNA reads TGTGCCAGTAGTATCCCCCGTCAGCCCCAGCATTTT. Translated, it gives CASSIPRQPQHF.

V is TRBV2 and J is TRBJ2-1; tentative D call: TRBD2 (5 bases). CDR3 length: 16 amino acids. V lost 4 bases and J 7 bases, leaving 20 bases between the germline ends. The V gene's germline CDR1 is SNHLY and CDR2 FYNNEI. The CDR3 here is CASSGGLGIGWNEQFF. Written as DNA, the CDR3 is TGTGCCAGCAGTGGAGGGCTAGGGATAGGGTGGAATGAGCAGTTCTTC.

The chain links TRBV7-9 to TRBJ1-2; D unresolved. V lost 3 bases and J 1 base, leaving 6 bases between the germline ends. The germline CDR1 and CDR2 sequences are SEHNR and FQNEAQ (reference sequence). CDR3 length: 13 residues. CDR3 sequence reads: CASSFNSNYGYTF. Here the CDR3 DNA reads TGTGCCAGCAGCTTTAACAGTAACTATGGCTACACCTTC.

The V call is TRBV27, the J call TRBJ2-6; maybe TRBD1 (5 bases). CDR1 and CDR2 (germline): MNHEY, SMNVEV (reference sequence). The CDR3 loop spans 14 amino acids. V gave up 5 bases and J gave up 4 bases, with 9 bases separating them. This CDR3 reads CASSPGSGANVLTF. The CDR3 DNA reads TGTGCCAGCAGTCCAGGGTCCGGGGCCAACGTCCTGACTTTC. Full variable domain (missing parts from reference TRBV27 and TRBJ2-6): EAQVTQNPRYLITVTGKKLTVTCSQNMNHEYMSWYRQDPGLGLRQIYYSMNVEVTDKGDVPEGYKVSRKEKRNFPLILESPSPNQTSLYFCASSPGSGANVLTFGAGSRLTVL.

With regard to this clone: At one end the junction does not follow the germline gene, possibly because of a read error. The chain links TRBV29-1 to TRBJ2-7, with 10 bases lining up with TRBD1. CDR3 length equals 13 residues. Germline V gene data show CDR1 as SQVTM and CDR2 as ANQGSEA. The CDR3 DNA reads TGCAGCGTTGGCGGGGACAGGGGTGGTTCGGTTTTCTTC. Residues: CSVGGDRGGSVFF.

This sequence joins TRBV5-4 and TRBJ2-3; tentative D call: TRBD1 (7 bases). The CDR3 has 16 amino acids. V was cut by 4 bases and J by 6 bases, with 21 bases left in between. CDR1 and CDR2 from the germline V gene are SGHNT and YYREEE (reference sequence). CDR3 coding DNA: TGTGCCAGCAGCCCCGAGGGGGCAGGGGGGTTGGATACGCAGTATTTT. Translating it yields CASSPEGAGGLDTQYF.

The chain links TRBV6-6 to TRBJ2-2, with 8 bases matching TRBD1. Germline-derived CDR1 and CDR2 are MNHNY and SVGAGI (reference sequence). With V trimmed by 6 bases and J by 1 base, 7 bases remained unmatched. CDR3 length equals 16 residues. For the CDR3, the DNA is TGTGCCAGCAGCAACCAGGGGGCAGGGAACACCGGGGAGCTGTTTTTT. Residues: CASSNQGAGNTGELFF.

This clone was seen only a few times. CDR3: CASSERRGQPQHF. In nucleotides, the CDR3 is TGTGCCAGCAGTGAACGGCGGGGTCAGCCCCAGCATTTT. V usage is TRBV6-1 and J usage is TRBJ1-5, with D unclear. Germline assignment: CDR1 MNHNS and CDR2 SASEGT. Trimming left V 2 bases short and J 6 bases short, with 8 bases between. The CDR3 is 13 amino acids.

The DNA of the CDR3 is TGCAGTGCTAGTTTAGCTTTGATTGGGAACACTGAAGCTTTCTTT. Its protein is CSASLALIGNTEAFF. The chain recombines TRBV20-1 with TRBJ1-1; D gene ambiguous. Trimming cost V 3 bases and J 1 base, with 15 bases left between them. The CDR3 consists of 15 residues. The germline V gene encodes CDR1 DFQATT and CDR2 SNEGSKA (reference sequence).

The chain's CDR3 is CASNQGSYEQYF. The CDR3 region has the DNA TGTGCCAGCAACCAGGGGAGCTACGAGCAGTACTTC. The chain uses TRBV2 and TRBJ2-7; the D gene is possibly TRBD1 (6 bases). The ends were cut back, 7 bases at V and 3 bases at J, with 10 bases in the middle. This CDR3 has 12 residues. Per germline, CDR1 SNHLY and CDR2 FYNNEI.

This clone has more than one count but fewer than ten. The chain links TRBV4-1 to TRBJ2-7, with a tentative D call TRBD1 (6 bases). The V gene lost 3 bases and the J gene lost 4 bases, with 10 bases spanning the gap. This CDR3 contains 13 residues. The germline gives CDR1 MGHRA, CDR2 YSYEKL. The CDR3 sequence: CASSHKQGYEQYF. The CDR3 DNA follows: TGCGCCAGCAGCCATAAACAGGGTTACGAGCAGTACTTC.

The genes are TRBV4-2 and TRBJ2-3, with 10 bases lining up with TRBD2. V lost 2 bases to trimming and J lost 3 bases; unmatched junction nucleotides: 11. The CDR3 contains 18 residues. Germline V lookup: CDR1 LGHNA, CDR2 YNFKEQ. The CDR3 DNA reads TGTGCCAGCAGCCAACCTAGCGGGAGCCCCGTGGGGACAGATACGCAGTATTTT. Encoded protein: CASSQPSGSPVGTDTQYF.

The chain joins TRBV2 to TRBJ2-3; D gene ambiguous. The CDR3 runs to 13 residues. V was cut by 6 bases and J by 0 bases, with 7 bases left in between. Germline-derived CDR1 and CDR2 are SNHLY and FYNNEI. CDR3 nucleotide sequence: TGTGCCAGCAGATCCCTTAGCACAGATACGCAGTATTTT. Translating it yields CASRSLSTDTQYF.

The chain carries TRBV7-2 and TRBJ2-1; 8 positions match TRBD2. With V trimmed by 11 bases and J by 3 bases, 18 bases remained unmatched. CDR1 is SGHTA and CDR2 is FQGNSA in the germline V gene. The length of the CDR3 is 17 residues. The CDR3 sequence: CAQGWGIAGKFYNEQFF. As DNA, the CDR3 is TGTGCCCAAGGCTGGGGAATAGCGGGGAAATTCTACAATGAGCAGTTCTTC.

The rearrangement uses TRBV5-6 and TRBJ2-7; D is tentatively TRBD1 or TRBD2 (5 bases each). CDR3 length equals 16 residues. The V and J ends lost 3 bases and 2 bases respectively, with 18 bases between them. CDR1 is SGHDT and CDR2 is YYEEEE in the germline V gene. The CDR3 DNA is TGTGCCAGCAGCTCAACCATTCGGGACGGAACCTACGAGCAGTACTTC. Translating gives CASSSTIRDGTYEQYF.

This clone was seen a single time. The chain employs TRBV30 and TRBJ2-5; possibly TRBD2 for D (5 bases). Germline-derived CDR1 and CDR2 are GTSNPN and SVGIG (reference sequence). V was trimmed by 3 bases and J by 9 bases, leaving 14 bases between them. This CDR3 is 12 amino acids long. The CDR3 DNA follows: TGTGCCTGGAGCCGGCTGGCGGGCGCCCAGTACTTC. It translates to CAWSRLAGAQYF.

The gene calls are TRBV12-5 and TRBJ2-3; D unclear. There are 12 residues in the CDR3. Per germline, CDR1 LGHNT and CDR2 FRNRAP. The V end lost 6 bases, the J end lost 6 bases, and 10 bases lay between the germline ends. CDR3: CASGTSADTQYF. The CDR3 nucleotides read TGTGCTAGTGGCACATCGGCGGATACGCAGTATTTT.

This sequence joins TRBV11-1 and TRBJ2-7, with 8 bases matching TRBD2. This CDR3 has 14 residues. Germline V lookup: CDR1 SGHAT, CDR2 FQDESV (reference sequence). After removal of 8 bases from V and 3 bases from J, the junction contained 9 bases not matched to a gene. The CDR3 sequence is CASSRAGDGYEQYF. The CDR3 region has the DNA TGTGCCAGCTCCAGAGCGGGAGACGGCTACGAGCAGTACTTC.

The V and J genes are TRBV7-9 and TRBJ2-3; 13 bases map to TRBD2. The CDR3 consists of 15 residues. The ends lost 7 bases at V and 3 bases at J; junction bases unmatched: 4. From germline, CDR1 is SEHNR and CDR2 FQNEAQ (reference sequence). The DNA for the CDR3 is TGTGCCAGCAACGGACTAGCGGGAGTTACAGATACGCAGTATTTT. Protein sequence: CASNGLAGVTDTQYF.

V gene TRBV5-4 combines with J gene TRBJ2-1; D remains unclear. Germline V gene data show CDR1 as SGHNT and CDR2 as YYREEE (reference sequence). V dropped 3 bases and J dropped 2 bases, with 3 bases sitting between them. This CDR3 has 12 residues. CDR3 amino acids: CASSSTYNEQFF. The CDR3 DNA reads TGTGCCAGCAGCTCCACCTACAATGAGCAGTTCTTC.

The CDR3 region has the DNA TGTGCCAGCAGTTACTCGAAGGACAGACGAAATGAGCAGTTCTTC. Translated: CASSYSKDRRNEQFF. This sequence joins TRBV6-6 and TRBJ2-1, with D possibly TRBD1 on 6 matching bases. V dropped 0 bases and J dropped 7 bases, with 13 bases sitting between them. Germline CDR1 and CDR2: MNHNY and SVGAGI (reference sequence). The length of the CDR3 is 15 residues.

This clone was recorded a few times. The chain is built from TRBV5-4 and TRBJ2-5, with D possibly TRBD1 on 7 matching bases. Germline-derived CDR1 and CDR2 are SGHNT and YYREEE (reference sequence). The CDR3 covers 15 residues. Trimming shortened V by 4 bases and J by 4 bases, and 17 bases separated the two germline ends. CDR3 sequence: CASSLRQGGGETQYF. Written as DNA, the CDR3 is TGTGCCAGCAGCCTCCGACAGGGAGGAGGAGAGACCCAGTACTTC.

The chain recombines TRBV28 with TRBJ2-1; 10 bases agree with TRBD2. The CDR3 has 17 residues. Germline V lookup: CDR1 MDHEN, CDR2 SYDVKM. J was trimmed by 2 bases and V by 4 bases; bases with no gene match: 8. This CDR3 reads CASSSPSGSVAYNEQFF. For the CDR3, the DNA is TGTGCCAGCAGTTCACCTAGCGGGAGCGTTGCCTACAATGAGCAGTTCTTC.

The chain has TRBV6-2 or TRBV6-3 and TRBJ1-4; D is possibly TRBD1 (5 bases). The CDR3 consists of 15 residues. Trimming took off 1 base at V and 0 bases at J, with 6 bases between the two ends. Germline V gives CDR1 MNHEY, CDR2 SVGEGT. The DNA for the CDR3 is TGTGCCAGCAGTTACTTACAGGCAACTAATGAAAAACTGTTTTTT. It yields the protein CASSYLQATNEKLFF.

The chain joins TRBV7-2 to TRBJ2-3; TRBD1 matches at 7 bases. Trimming took 2 bases from V and 5 from J; bases not matched to a gene: 4. Germline V gives CDR1 SGHTA, CDR2 FQGNSA. This CDR3 has 14 residues. CDR3 protein: CASSLRGREDTQYF. DNA of the CDR3: TGTGCCAGCAGCTTAAGGGGGCGAGAAGATACGCAGTATTTT.

The rearrangement uses TRBV9 and TRBJ1-1, with D perhaps TRBD1 (6 bases). The germline V and J ends were trimmed by 0 bases and 2 bases, with 11 bases remaining between them. Germline-derived CDR1 and CDR2 are SGDLS and YYNGEE. The CDR3 is 15 amino acids. CDR3 sequence reads: CASSVVTGGNTEAFF. As DNA, the CDR3 is TGTGCCAGCAGCGTAGTGACAGGTGGTAACACTGAAGCTTTCTTT.